These 23 T cell receptor beta chains were all obtained from the same sample, sequenced in a study of T cell responses to AZD1222 COVID-19 vaccine. Produced via immunoSEQ multiplex PCR; TCRdb's table is partial and in-frame only. The sample shows fewer than 150,000 clones, about nine tenths of them seen only once. The source material was peripheral blood, sampled on day 0 of AZD1222 vaccination. The source of these receptors is an adult in good health.

The chain uses TRBV2 and TRBJ1-1; 9 bases are shared with TRBD1. Germline V gene data show CDR1 as SNHLY and CDR2 as FYNNEI. The CDR3 length is 13 residues. J gave up 6 bases and V 7 bases, and 6 bases lay outside the gene matches. CDR3 residues: CASTQGAVAEAFF. Written as DNA, the CDR3 is TGTGCCAGCACACAGGGGGCAGTCGCTGAAGCTTTCTTT.

V is TRBV5-8 and J is TRBJ1-4, with 10 bases lining up with TRBD1. V trimming: 2 bases; J trimming: 8 bases; junction bases outside the gene matches: 12. CDR1 is SGHTS and CDR2 is YDEGEE in the germline V gene. CDR3 length: 17 residues. DNA for the CDR3: TGTGCCAGCAGCTTTTCCCGGACAGGGGGAAGGTACGAAAAACTGTTTTTT. It translates to CASSFSRTGGRYEKLFF.

The sample holds one count of this clone. The CDR3 region is CASSVGAGVEEQYF. The CDR3, as DNA: TGCGCCAGCAGCGTTGGGGCAGGGGTCGAAGAGCAGTACTTC. V gene TRBV5-1 combines with J gene TRBJ2-7; D is perhaps TRBD1 (6 bases). Deletions cut 4 bases from V and 7 bases from J, with 18 bases between. Germline assignment: CDR1 SGHRS and CDR2 YFSETQ. This CDR3 is 14 amino acids long.

This chain links TRBV19 with TRBJ1-1, with TRBD1 matching over 8 bases. CDR1 is LNHDA, CDR2 SQIVND, per germline (reference sequence). With 4 bases clipped from V and 1 base from J, the junction kept 2 bases outside the gene matches. The CDR3 is made up of 14 amino acids. CDR3 sequence reads: CASSKDRANTEAFF. CDR3 nucleotide sequence: TGTGCCAGTAGTAAGGACAGGGCGAACACTGAAGCTTTCTTT.

The V gene is TRBV30, the J gene TRBJ2-1; TRBD2 might be the D (5 bases). V lost 0 bases and J lost 3, with 12 bases in between. The CDR3 length is 15 residues. The germline V gene encodes CDR1 GTSNPN and CDR2 SVGIG (reference sequence). CDR3 in DNA: TGTGCCTGGAGTGTAGACTCCGGGGTCTACAATGAGCAGTTCTTC. Its protein is CAWSVDSGVYNEQFF.

The chain has TRBV19 and TRBJ1-1, with TRBD1 identical over 7 bases. Germline CDR1 and CDR2: LNHDA and SQIVND (reference sequence). V gave up 3 bases and J gave up 1 base; unmatched junction bases: 5. The CDR3 totals 15 residues. In nucleotides, the CDR3 is TGTGCCAGTAGTATCTTTTGGACAGGGAACACTGAAGCTTTCTTT. Amino acid sequence: CASSIFWTGNTEAFF.

The chain carries TRBV6-5 and TRBJ2-3, with a weak D call TRBD1 (6 bases). The CDR3 runs to 12 residues. The V gene lost 6 bases and the J gene lost 7 bases, with 11 bases spanning the gap. In germline, CDR1 is MNHEY, CDR2 SVGAGI. This CDR3 reads CASSLGTNTQYF. The CDR3 bases are TGTGCCAGCAGCCTCGGGACAAATACGCAGTATTTT.

The rearrangement uses TRBV15 and TRBJ2-3; the D is unclear. The CDR3 length is 12 residues. Between the trimmed V and J ends, which lost 5 bases and 6 bases, there was a span of 9 bases. Germline V gene data show CDR1 as LNHNV and CDR2 as YYDKDF (reference sequence). In DNA form, the CDR3 reads TGTGCCACCAGCCCTCTTGGCGATACGCAGTATTTT. Translating gives CATSPLGDTQYF.

V is TRBV29-1 and J is TRBJ2-2, with D maybe TRBD1 (5 bases). Germline V CDR1 and CDR2: SQVTM, ANQGSEA. The V and J ends lost 7 bases and 4 bases respectively, with 16 bases between them. The CDR3 spans 14 residues. The CDR3 sequence is CSAGAGSGTGELFF. The CDR3 DNA is TGCAGCGCCGGAGCAGGGTCGGGCACCGGGGAGCTGTTTTTT.

This chain uses TRBV7-9 with TRBJ2-3, with TRBD1 matching 10 bases. V dropped 3 bases and J dropped 5; count of bases not matched to a gene: 8. The V gene's germline CDR1 is SEHNR and CDR2 FQNEAQ (reference sequence). The CDR3 is made up of 16 amino acids. The CDR3 DNA reads TGTGCCAGCAGCTTTTCCGCGGGACAGGGGTTAGATACGCAGTATTTT. Translation gives CASSFSAGQGLDTQYF.

The gene calls are TRBV7-8 and TRBJ1-5; 9 bases line up with TRBD1. Losses at the gene ends were 1 base for V and 0 bases for J; bases not matched to a gene: 10. Germline V lookup: CDR1 SGHVS, CDR2 FQNEAQ. The CDR3 has 19 residues. CDR3 sequence reads: CASSLGTRTGVLSNQPQHF. The DNA for the CDR3 is TGTGCCAGCAGCTTAGGAACCAGGACAGGGGTCCTTAGCAATCAGCCCCAGCATTTT.

V and J are TRBV7-8 and TRBJ2-2, with D unresolved. V was cut by 0 bases and J by 5 bases, with 7 bases left in between. Per germline, CDR1 SGHVS and CDR2 FQNEAQ. This CDR3 region has 14 residues. CDR3 in DNA: TGTGCCAGCAGCTTAGCCCGATCGACCGGGGAGCTGTTTTTT. It encodes CASSLARSTGELFF.

The rearrangement joins TRBV28 to TRBJ1-5; D gene ambiguous. Germline CDR1 MDHEN, CDR2 SYDVKM. V dropped 6 bases and J dropped 4 bases, with 7 bases sitting between them. There are 12 residues in the CDR3. Here the CDR3 reads CASSSLNQPQHF. The CDR3 DNA sequence: TGTGCCAGCAGCTCTTTGAATCAGCCCCAGCATTTT. The full variable domain, its missing parts supplied by reference TRBV28 and TRBJ1-5, is DVKVTQSSRYLVKRTGEKVFLECVQDMDHENMFWYRQDPGLGLRLIYFSYDVKMKEKGDIPEGYSVSREKKERFSLILESASTNQTSMYLCASSSLNQPQHFGDGTRLSIL.

This chain links TRBV5-1 with TRBJ2-7; 10 bases map to TRBD1. CDR1 SGHRS and CDR2 YFSETQ come from the germline V gene. V lost 0 bases to trimming and J lost 6 bases; unmatched junction nucleotides: 6. CDR3 length: 15 residues. The CDR3 protein is CASSLVGTGEGEQYF. The CDR3 nucleotides read TGCGCCAGCAGCTTGGTAGGGACAGGGGAGGGCGAGCAGTACTTC. Full variable domain (rest looked up from reference TRBV5-1 and TRBJ2-7): KAGVTQTPRYLIKTRGQQVTLSCSPISGHRSVSWYQQTPGQGLQFLFEYFSETQRNKGNFPGRFSGRQFSNSRSEMNVSTLELGDSALYLCASSLVGTGEGEQYFGPGTRLTVT.

The chain recombines TRBV4-2 with TRBJ1-2, with TRBD1 as a possible D gene (6 bases). The CDR3 contains 16 residues. V lost 1 base to trimming and J lost 5 bases, with 17 bases between them. Germline V gene sequence: CDR1 LGHNA, CDR2 YNFKEQ. CDR3 DNA: TGTGCCAGCAGCCAAGCGGTGTCAGGGGCCGGTTATGGCTACACCTTC. Translating gives CASSQAVSGAGYGYTF.

On this clone itself: This sample includes further DNA sequences coding for the same CDR3. The chain uses TRBV10-3 and TRBJ2-6, with a weak D call TRBD1 (7 bases). The CDR3 covers 15 residues. V dropped 8 bases and J dropped 4 bases, with 15 bases sitting between them. Looked up from germline, CDR1 is ENHRY and CDR2 is SYGVKD. CDR3 protein: CAIPRGAGGANVLTF. DNA for the CDR3: TGTGCCATCCCCAGGGGGGCCGGGGGGGCCAACGTCCTGACTTTC.

This rearrangement joins TRBV2 to TRBJ2-3; D is possibly TRBD2 (5 bases). Looked up from germline, CDR1 is SNHLY and CDR2 is FYNNEI. CDR3 length: 13 residues. The V end lost 6 bases, the J end lost 4 bases, and 11 bases lay between the germline ends. CDR3 protein: CASSPNGADTQYF. The DNA of the CDR3 is TGTGCCAGCAGCCCTAACGGGGCAGATACGCAGTATTTT.

The V gene is TRBV12-3 or TRBV12-4, the J gene TRBJ1-1, with D perhaps matching TRBD1 (6 bases). There are 12 residues in the CDR3. Trimming removed 5 bases from V and 8 bases from J, with 12 bases in between. The CDR3: CASSRAGTEAFF. Written as DNA, the CDR3 is TGTGCCAGCAGTCGCGCCGGGACAGAAGCTTTCTTT.

The chain uses TRBV2 and TRBJ2-5; the D is unclear. V was trimmed by 3 bases and J by 6 bases, leaving 5 bases between them. Germline CDR1 SNHLY, CDR2 FYNNEI. The CDR3 totals 11 residues. The CDR3 DNA reads as TGTGCCAGCAGTGAGTGGAAGACCCAGTACTTC. Protein sequence: CASSEWKTQYF.

V usage is TRBV19 and J usage is TRBJ2-2, with 9 bases identical to TRBD1. CDR3 size: 13 residues. The J segment lost 9 bases and the V segment lost 7 bases, leaving 6 bases of the junction unmatched. CDR1 LNHDA and CDR2 SQIVND come from the germline V gene (reference sequence). DNA for the CDR3: TGTGCCAGTACCGGGACAGGGTTTAGGGAGCTGTTTTTT. Its protein product is CASTGTGFRELFF.

CDR3 DNA: TGTGCCAGCGACAGGGTAAACTCCTACGAGCAGTACTTC. This translates into CASDRVNSYEQYF. The genes are TRBV28 and TRBJ2-7, with 7 nucleotides matching TRBD1. The CDR3 extends over 13 amino acids. J gave up 0 bases and V 8 bases, and 4 bases lay outside the gene matches. The germline CDR1 and CDR2 sequences are MDHEN and SYDVKM.

This rearrangement joins TRBV7-8 to TRBJ1-2, with 10 bases aligning to TRBD1. Unmatched junction bases numbered 6, after V lost 0 bases and J lost 8 bases. Germline V gene data show CDR1 as SGHVS and CDR2 as FQNEAQ. The CDR3 is 15 residues long. The CDR3: CASSLAGTGADGYTF. The CDR3 bases are TGTGCCAGCAGCTTAGCGGGGACAGGGGCCGACGGCTACACCTTC.

V gene TRBV3-1 (or the pseudogene TRBV3-2) combines with J gene TRBJ2-6; unclear D gene. The V gene lost 4 bases and the J gene lost 1 base, with 11 bases spanning the gap. CDR1 LGHDT and CDR2 YNNKEL come from the germline V gene (reference sequence). The CDR3 runs to 16 residues. The CDR3 is CASSPNWGSGANVLTF. CDR3 nucleotides: TGTGCCAGCAGCCCGAACTGGGGATCTGGGGCCAACGTCCTGACTTTC.